This T cell receptor (beta chain) was retrieved from a study of T cell responses to AZD1222 COVID-19 vaccine. Findings and limits, study-wide: When two AZD1222 doses had been given, Spike-specific TCR breadth and depth rose.

Notes on this clone: The target antigen is unknown. Because the CDR3's place on the DNA is in doubt, the DNA is left out and the CDR3 is given as listed by TCRdb.

The CDR3 is 19 residues long, ends included. It was second doses at about 4 or about 12 weeks that were pooled. Measured with immunoSEQ multiplex PCR; TCRdb has only the in-frame clones, and not every one. The sample contains 70,000 to 95,000 clones, roughly 91% of which appear only once. This sequence was found in an adult who received the AZD1222 COVID-19 vaccine. Sequencing was performed on peripheral blood, taken 28 days after the second AZD1222 dose. The chain uses TRBV21-1 and TRBJ2-7; the table gives TRBD2 as D, unverified against the DNA. TRBV21-1 is marked as a pseudogene. CDR3 residues: CATQQRRVASGASSYEQYF.